Below, one TCR beta chain is given with its context. The sample belongs to a study of blood T cell repertoires in COVID-19. Study context: The cDNA or gDNA used as material had been derived from T cells, B-cell-depleted T cells, or PBMCs.

The CDR3 runs 15 residues. V shed 2 bases and J 4 bases; nucleotides not matched to a gene: 4. Germline values: CDR1 SGHTA, CDR2 FQGNSA. In the original workflow: Estimated nucleated cell counts came from reference gene primer amplification. The repertoire was sequenced with immunoSEQ multiplex PCR; TCRdb's copy has only in-frame clones and lacks some. V and J calls and clone size are copied from that table; D and trimming were computed from the DNA. The sample lists around 350,000 clones, about 87% seen once, with less than 3.5% in the top ten. The chain is built from TRBV7-2 and TRBJ2-1, with 8 bases lining up with TRBD2. The sequence came from a human donor in a cohort sampled during active COVID-19. The sequencing sample was made of peripheral blood. As DNA, the CDR3 is TGTGCCAGCAGCTTAAGCGGGAGCTCTTACAATGAGCAGTTCTTC. Translating gives CASSLSGSSYNEQFF.